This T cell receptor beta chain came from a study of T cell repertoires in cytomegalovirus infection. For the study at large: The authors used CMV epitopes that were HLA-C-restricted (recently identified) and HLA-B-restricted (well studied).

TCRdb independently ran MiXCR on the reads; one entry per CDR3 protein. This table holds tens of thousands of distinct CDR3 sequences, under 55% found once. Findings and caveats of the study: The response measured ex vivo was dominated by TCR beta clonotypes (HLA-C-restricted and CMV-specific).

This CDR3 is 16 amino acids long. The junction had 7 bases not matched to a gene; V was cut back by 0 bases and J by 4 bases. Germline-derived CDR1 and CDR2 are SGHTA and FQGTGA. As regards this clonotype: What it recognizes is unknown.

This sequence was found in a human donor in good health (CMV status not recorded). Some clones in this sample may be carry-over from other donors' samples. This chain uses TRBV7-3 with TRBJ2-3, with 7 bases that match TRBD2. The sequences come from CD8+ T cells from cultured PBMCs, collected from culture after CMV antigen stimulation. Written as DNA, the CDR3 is TGTGCCAGCAGCTTAACGTTGGCGGGAGCGGCAGATACGCAGTATTTT. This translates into CASSLTLAGAADTQYF.